This T cell receptor (beta chain) is from a study of blood T cell repertoires in COVID-19. Study context: Collection of acute and convalescent COVID-19 samples took place in the United States, Italy and Spain. PBMCs, B-cell-depleted T cells, or T cells provided the cDNA or gDNA that made up the material.

Original methodology: Reference gene primer amplification yielded estimated nucleated cell counts. Measured with immunoSEQ multiplex PCR; TCRdb has only the in-frame clones, and not every one. V, J and clone size were drawn from that table, and D and trimming were deduced from the DNA. The data contain about 40,000 clones, more than 75% of them singletons. This CDR3 comprises 14 residues. Trimming left V 6 bases short and J 2 bases short, with 14 bases between. Per the germline V gene, CDR1 is SGHNT and CDR2 is YYREEE (reference sequence). The receptor was isolated from a human donor in a cohort sampled during active COVID-19. The sequenced sample consisted of peripheral blood. The chain carries TRBV5-4 and TRBJ1-2; D unclear. CDR3 DNA: TGTGCCAGCAAGCCTATTTTCGGGAACTATGGCTACACCTTC. As protein: CASKPIFGNYGYTF.